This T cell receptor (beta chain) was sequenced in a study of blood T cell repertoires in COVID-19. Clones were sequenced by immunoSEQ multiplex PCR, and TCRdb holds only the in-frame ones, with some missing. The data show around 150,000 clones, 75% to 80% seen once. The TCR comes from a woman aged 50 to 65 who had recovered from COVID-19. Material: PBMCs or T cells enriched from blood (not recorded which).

The CDR3 sequence: CASSSGTLQHF. CDR3 in DNA: TGTGCCAGCAGTTCGGGAACGCTCCAGCATTTT. This chain joins TRBV28 and TRBJ1-5; no firm D call. Germline-derived CDR1 and CDR2 are MDHEN and SYDVKM. V was trimmed by 4 bases and J by 12 bases, leaving 10 bases between them. The CDR3 is 11 amino acids.